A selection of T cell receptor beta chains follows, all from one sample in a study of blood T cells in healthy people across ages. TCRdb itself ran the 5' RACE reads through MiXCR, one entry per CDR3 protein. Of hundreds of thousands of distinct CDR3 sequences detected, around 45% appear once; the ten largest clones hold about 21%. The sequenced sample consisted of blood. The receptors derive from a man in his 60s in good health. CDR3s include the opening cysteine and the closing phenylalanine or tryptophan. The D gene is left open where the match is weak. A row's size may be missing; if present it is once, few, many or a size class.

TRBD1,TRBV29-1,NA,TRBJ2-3,CSAHTTMDRTYTDTQYF,TGCAGCGCCCACACCACCATGGACAGGACCTACACAGATACGCAGTATTTT
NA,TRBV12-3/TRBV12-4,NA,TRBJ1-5,CASSLAAGTSLNQPQHF,TGTGCCAGCAGTTTAGCGGCTGGGACATCACTCAATCAGCCCCAGCATTTT
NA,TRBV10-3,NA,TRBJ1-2,CAIRVEEVSYGYTF,TGTGCCATCAGGGTGGAGGAGGTGAGCTATGGCTACACCTTC
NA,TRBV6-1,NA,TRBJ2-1,CASSEIWGVLYNEQFF,TGTGCCAGCAGTGAAATCTGGGGGGTCTTGTACAATGAGCAGTTCTTC
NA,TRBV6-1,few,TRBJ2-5,CASTISDQQYF,TGTGCCAGCACCATATCGGACCAGCAGTACTTC
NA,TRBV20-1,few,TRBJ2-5,CSARNRALQETQYF,TGCAGTGCTAGAAACAGGGCACTCCAAGAGACCCAGTACTTC
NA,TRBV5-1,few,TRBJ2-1,CASSRLGGVKNEQFF,TGCGCCAGCAGCCGGTTGGGCGGAGTGAAGAATGAGCAGTTCTTC
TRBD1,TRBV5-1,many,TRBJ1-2,CASSVTGGTNYGYTF,TGCGCCAGCAGCGTGACAGGGGGGACTAACTATGGCTACACCTTC
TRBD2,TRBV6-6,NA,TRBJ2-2,CASSSRGLAILTGELFF,TGTGCCAGCAGTTCGAGGGGACTAGCTATACTAACCGGGGAGCTGTTTTTT
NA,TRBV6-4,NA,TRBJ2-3,CASSLEEGSDTQYF,TGTGCCAGCAGCCTAGAGGAGGGGTCAGATACGCAGTATTTT
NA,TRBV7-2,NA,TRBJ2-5,CASSLGFVAGNNEQYF,TGTGCCAGCAGCTTAGGCTTCGTGGCGGGCAACAATGAGCAGTACTTC
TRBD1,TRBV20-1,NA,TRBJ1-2,CSAETGVHYGYTF,TGCAGTGCTGAGACAGGGGTCCACTATGGCTACACCTTC
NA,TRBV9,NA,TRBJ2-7,CASSPRASVLNEQYF,TGTGCCAGCAGCCCTCGGGCTAGCGTCTTGAATGAGCAGTACTTC
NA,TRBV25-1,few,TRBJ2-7,CASSEYVPGAAGEQYF,TGTGCCAGCAGTGAATATGTTCCGGGGGCGGCTGGCGAGCAGTACTTC
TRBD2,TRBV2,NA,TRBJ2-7,CASRGGGAYEQYF,TGTGCCAGCAGAGGCGGGGGGGCCTACGAGCAGTACTTC
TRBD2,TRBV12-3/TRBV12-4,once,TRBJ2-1,CASRKTSGRYNEQFF,TGTGCCAGCAGGAAAACTAGCGGGCGATACAATGAGCAGTTCTTC
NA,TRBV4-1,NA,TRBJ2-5,CASSQDGFLYNEQYF,TGCGCCAGCAGCCAAGACGGGTTCCTCTACAATGAGCAGTACTTC